This T cell receptor beta chain was captured in a study of cytomegalovirus exposure and HLA in healthy donors. Study-wide context: Earlier work reported 117 million unique TCR beta sequences from 180 million or so T cells.

Study-wide results and caveats: Analysis was carried out at a later point, and it linked a missense DCLRE1C variant to TCR beta V- and J-gene trimming.

The PCR ran on 60 Vbeta and 13 Jbeta primers. Measured with immunoSEQ multiplex PCR; TCRdb has only the in-frame clones, and not every one. The sample holds over 150,000 clones, around 77% seen once. On this clone: Its specificity is not known.

This CDR3 has 14 residues. Unmatched junction bases numbered 9, after V lost 5 bases and J lost 7 bases. The germline CDR1 and CDR2 sequences are GTSNPN and SVGIG (reference sequence). The J gene is TRBJ2-1, the V gene TRBV30, with TRBD2 matching 9 bases. The sample was PBMCs. The TCR originated in a man aged 50 to 60 in good health and CMV-seropositive. In nucleotides, the CDR3 is TGTGCCTGGGGCCCCTGGCGGGGGGGGAATGAGCAGTTCTTC. This gives the protein CAWGPWRGGNEQFF.